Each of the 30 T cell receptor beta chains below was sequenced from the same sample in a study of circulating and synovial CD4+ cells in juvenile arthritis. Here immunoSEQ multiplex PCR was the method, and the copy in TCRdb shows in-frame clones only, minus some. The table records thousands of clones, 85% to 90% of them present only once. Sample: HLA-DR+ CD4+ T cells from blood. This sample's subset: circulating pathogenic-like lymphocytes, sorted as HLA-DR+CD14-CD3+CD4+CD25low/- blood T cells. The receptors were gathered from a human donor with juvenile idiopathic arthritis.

The CDR3 DNA reads TGTGCCAGCAGCGTAGGGACAGGTGTAAACACCGGGGAGCTGTTTTTT. Its translation: CASSVGTGVNTGELFF. The rearrangement links TRBV9 to TRBJ2-2, with 7 bases matching TRBD1. This CDR3 spans 16 amino acids. Germline CDR1 reads SGDLS; CDR2 reads YYNGEE. V lost 0 bases to trimming and J lost 2 bases; unmatched junction nucleotides: 4.

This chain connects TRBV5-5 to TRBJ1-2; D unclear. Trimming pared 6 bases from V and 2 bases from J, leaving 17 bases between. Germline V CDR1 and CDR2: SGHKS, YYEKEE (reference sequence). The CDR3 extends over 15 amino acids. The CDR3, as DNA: TGTGCCAGCAACCTCATGTTGCGCCCGAACTATGGCTACACCTTC. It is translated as CASNLMLRPNYGYTF.

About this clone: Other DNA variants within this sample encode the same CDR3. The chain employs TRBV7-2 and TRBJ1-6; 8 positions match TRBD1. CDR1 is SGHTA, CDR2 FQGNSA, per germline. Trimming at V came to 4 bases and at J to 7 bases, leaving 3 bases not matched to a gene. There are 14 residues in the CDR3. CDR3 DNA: TGTGCCAGCAGCTCCTGGACAGGGAATTCACCCCTCCACTTT. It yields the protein CASSSWTGNSPLHF.

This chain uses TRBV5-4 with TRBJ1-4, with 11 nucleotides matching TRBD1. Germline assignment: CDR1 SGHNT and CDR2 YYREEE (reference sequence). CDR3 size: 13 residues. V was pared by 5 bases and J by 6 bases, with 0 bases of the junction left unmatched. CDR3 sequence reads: CASRGQGDEKLFF. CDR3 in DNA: TGTGCCAGCAGGGGACAGGGGGATGAAAAACTGTTTTTT. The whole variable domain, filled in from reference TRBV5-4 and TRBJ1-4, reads ETGVTQSPTHLIKTRGQQVTLRCSSQSGHNTVSWYQQALGQGPQFIFQYYREEENGRGNFPPRFSGLQFPNYSSELNVNALELDDSALYLCASRGQGDEKLFFGSGTQLSVL.

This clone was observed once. The CDR3 DNA is TGTGCCAGCAGCTCCGCCGGGACAGGGGACTACGAGCAGTACTTC. It codes for CASSSAGTGDYEQYF. The chain carries TRBV7-9 and TRBJ2-7, with 10 nucleotides matching TRBD1. This CDR3 is 15 amino acids long. Germline CDR1 and CDR2: SEHNR and FQNEAQ (reference sequence). V lost 4 bases, J lost 3 bases, and 6 bases stayed unmatched.

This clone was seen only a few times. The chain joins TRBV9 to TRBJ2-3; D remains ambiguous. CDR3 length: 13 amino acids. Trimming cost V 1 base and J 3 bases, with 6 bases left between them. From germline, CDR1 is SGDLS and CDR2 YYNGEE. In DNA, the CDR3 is TGTGCCAGCAGCGTACTAGGAACAGATACGCAGTATTTT. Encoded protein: CASSVLGTDTQYF.

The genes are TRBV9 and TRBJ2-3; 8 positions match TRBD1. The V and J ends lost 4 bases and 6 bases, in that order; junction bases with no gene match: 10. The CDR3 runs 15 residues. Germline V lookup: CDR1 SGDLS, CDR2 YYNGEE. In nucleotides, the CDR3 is TGTGCCAGCAGCTCCCAGGGGGCAGGGCCCGATACGCAGTATTTT. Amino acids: CASSSQGAGPDTQYF. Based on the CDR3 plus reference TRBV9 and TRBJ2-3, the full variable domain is DSGVTQTPKHLITATGQRVTLRCSPRSGDLSVYWYQQSLDQGLQFLIQYYNGEERAKGNILERFSAQQFPDLHSELNLSSLELGDSALYFCASSSQGAGPDTQYFGPGTRLTVL.

CDR3 residues: CASRPSNQETQYF. The CDR3 bases are TGTGCCAGCAGACCTAGCAATCAAGAGACCCAGTACTTC. V gene TRBV27 combines with J gene TRBJ2-5; D may be TRBD2 (5 bases). Germline CDR1 reads MNHEY; CDR2 reads SMNVEV (reference sequence). Trimming left V 6 bases short and J 2 bases short, with 10 bases between. The CDR3 runs to 13 residues.

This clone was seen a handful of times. The CDR3 DNA reads TGTGCCAGCACATTCGGGGGAGGGCGGATGAACACTGAAGCTTTCTTT. Translated, it gives CASTFGGGRMNTEAFF. J is TRBJ1-1 and V is TRBV13; TRBD1 is a possible D gene (5 bases). Trimming shortened V by 7 bases and J by 0 bases, and 18 bases separated the two germline ends. The CDR3 consists of 16 residues. Germline CDR1 and CDR2: PRHDT and FYEKMQ (reference sequence). The entire variable domain, with the rest obtained from reference TRBV13 and TRBJ1-1, is as follows: AAGVIQSPRHLIKEKRETATLKCYPIPRHDTVYWYQQGPGQDPQFLISFYEKMQSDKGSIPDRFSAQQFSDYHSELNMSSLELGDSALYFCASTFGGGRMNTEAFFGQGTRLTVV.

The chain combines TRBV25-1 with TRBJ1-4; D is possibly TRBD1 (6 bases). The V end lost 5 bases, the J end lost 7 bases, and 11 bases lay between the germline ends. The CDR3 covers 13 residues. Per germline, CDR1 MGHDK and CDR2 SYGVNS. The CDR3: CASSIRGGEKLFF. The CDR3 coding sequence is TGTGCCAGCAGTATTAGGGGGGGTGAAAAACTGTTTTTT.

Here the CDR3 DNA reads TGTGCCAGCAGCTGGAGGAGGGCCAACAATGAGCAGTTCTTC. Encoded protein: CASSWRRANNEQFF. This chain connects TRBV5-4 to TRBJ2-1; TRBD2 might be the D (6 bases). The CDR3 is made up of 14 amino acids. Germline CDR1 and CDR2: SGHNT and YYREEE (reference sequence). Deletions cut 3 bases from V and 5 bases from J, with 12 bases between.

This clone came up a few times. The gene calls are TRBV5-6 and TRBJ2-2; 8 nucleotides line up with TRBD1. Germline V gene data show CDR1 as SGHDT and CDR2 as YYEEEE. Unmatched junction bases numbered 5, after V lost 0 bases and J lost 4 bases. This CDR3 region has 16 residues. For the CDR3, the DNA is TGTGCCAGCAGCTTGGGGACAGGGCGCGGCACCGGGGAGCTGTTTTTT. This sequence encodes CASSLGTGRGTGELFF.

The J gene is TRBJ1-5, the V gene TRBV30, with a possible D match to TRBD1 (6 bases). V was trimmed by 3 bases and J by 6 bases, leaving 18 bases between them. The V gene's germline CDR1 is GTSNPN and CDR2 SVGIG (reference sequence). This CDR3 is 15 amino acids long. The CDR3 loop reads CAWSRGRGGAQPQHF. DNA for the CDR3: TGTGCCTGGAGCCGGGGGCGCGGGGGGGCTCAGCCCCAGCATTTT. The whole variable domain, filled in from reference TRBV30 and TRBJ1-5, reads SQTIHQWPATLVQPVGSPLSLECTVEGTSNPNLYWYRQAAGRGLQLLFYSVGIGQISSEVPQNLSASRPQDRQFILSSKKLLLSDSGFYLCAWSRGRGGAQPQHFGDGTRLSIL.

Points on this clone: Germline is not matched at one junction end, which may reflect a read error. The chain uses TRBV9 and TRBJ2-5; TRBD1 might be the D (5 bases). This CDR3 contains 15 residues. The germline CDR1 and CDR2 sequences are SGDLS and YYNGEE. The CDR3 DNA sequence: TGTGCCAGCAGCGTAGTTGGAACAGGACAAGAGGCCCAGTACTTC. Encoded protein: CASSVVGTGQEAQYF.

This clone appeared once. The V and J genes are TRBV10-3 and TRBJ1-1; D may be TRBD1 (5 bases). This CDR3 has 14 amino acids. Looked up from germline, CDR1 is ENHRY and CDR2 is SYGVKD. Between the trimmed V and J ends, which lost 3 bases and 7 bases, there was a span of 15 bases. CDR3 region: CAISEGGSRGEAFF. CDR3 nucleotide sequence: TGTGCCATCAGTGAAGGAGGGAGTAGGGGTGAAGCTTTCTTT.

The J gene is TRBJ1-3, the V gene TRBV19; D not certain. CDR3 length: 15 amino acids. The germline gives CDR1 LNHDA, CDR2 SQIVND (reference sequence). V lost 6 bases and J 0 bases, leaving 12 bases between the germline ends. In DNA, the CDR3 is TGTGCCAGTAGGTCCGCAGGCCTCTCTGGAAACACCATATATTTT. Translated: CASRSAGLSGNTIYF.

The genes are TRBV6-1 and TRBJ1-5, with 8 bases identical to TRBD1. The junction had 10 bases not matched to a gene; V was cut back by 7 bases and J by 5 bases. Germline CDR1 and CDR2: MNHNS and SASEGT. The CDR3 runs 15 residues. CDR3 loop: CASIRGQGSYQPQHF. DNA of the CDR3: TGTGCCAGCATTCGAGGACAGGGAAGTTATCAGCCCCAGCATTTT.

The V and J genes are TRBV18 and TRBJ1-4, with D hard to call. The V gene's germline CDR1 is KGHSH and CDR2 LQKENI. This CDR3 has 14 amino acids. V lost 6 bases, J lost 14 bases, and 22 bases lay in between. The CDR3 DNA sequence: TGTGCCAGCTCCCCCGCGGGCCTCGAACTAGTGCTGTTTTTT. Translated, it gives CASSPAGLELVLFF.

For the CDR3, the DNA is TGTGCCAGCAGCGTAGGGCGGTTTGCGGGGGCGAGGGAAGAAGCTTTCTTT. The encoded protein is CASSVGRFAGAREEAFF. The chain combines TRBV9 with TRBJ1-1; D is possibly TRBD1 (6 bases). This CDR3 is 17 amino acids long. Per the germline V gene, CDR1 is SGDLS and CDR2 is YYNGEE. Trimming pared 0 bases from V and 8 bases from J, leaving 23 bases between.

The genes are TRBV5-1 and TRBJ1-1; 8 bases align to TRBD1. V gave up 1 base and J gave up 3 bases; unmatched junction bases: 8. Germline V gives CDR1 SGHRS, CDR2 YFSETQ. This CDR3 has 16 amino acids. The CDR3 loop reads CASSLTGTGGYTEAFF. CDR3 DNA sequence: TGCGCCAGCAGCTTGACCGGGACAGGCGGTTACACTGAAGCTTTCTTT.

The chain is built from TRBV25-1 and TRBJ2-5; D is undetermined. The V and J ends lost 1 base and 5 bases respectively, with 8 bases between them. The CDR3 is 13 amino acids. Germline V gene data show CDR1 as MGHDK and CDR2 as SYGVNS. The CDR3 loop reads CASSESLVETQYF. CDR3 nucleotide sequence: TGTGCCAGCAGTGAATCCCTAGTTGAGACCCAGTACTTC.

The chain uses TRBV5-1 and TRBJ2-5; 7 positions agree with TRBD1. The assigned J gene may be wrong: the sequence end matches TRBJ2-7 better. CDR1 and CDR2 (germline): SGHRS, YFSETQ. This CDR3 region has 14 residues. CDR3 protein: CASSLGQGVYEQYF. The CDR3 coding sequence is TGCGCCAGCAGCTTGGGGCAGGGGGTGTACGAGCAGTACTTC.

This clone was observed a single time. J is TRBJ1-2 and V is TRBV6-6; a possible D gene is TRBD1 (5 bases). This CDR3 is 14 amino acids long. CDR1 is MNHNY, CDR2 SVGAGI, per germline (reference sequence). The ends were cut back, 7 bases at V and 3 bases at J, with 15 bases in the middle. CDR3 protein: CASTKSGGDYGYTF. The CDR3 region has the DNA TGTGCCAGCACGAAATCGGGAGGGGACTATGGCTACACCTTC.

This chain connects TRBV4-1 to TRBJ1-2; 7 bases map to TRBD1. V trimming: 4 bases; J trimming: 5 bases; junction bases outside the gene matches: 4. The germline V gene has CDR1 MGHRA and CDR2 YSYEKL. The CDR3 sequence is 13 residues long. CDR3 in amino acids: CASSLGQLYGYTF. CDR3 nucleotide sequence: TGCGCCAGCAGCCTGGGACAGTTATATGGCTACACCTTC.

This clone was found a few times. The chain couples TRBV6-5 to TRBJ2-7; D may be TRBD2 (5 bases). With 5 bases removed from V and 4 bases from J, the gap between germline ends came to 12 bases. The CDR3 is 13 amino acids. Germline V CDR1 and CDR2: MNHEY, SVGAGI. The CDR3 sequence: CASSTVRGYEQYF. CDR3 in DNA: TGTGCCAGCAGTACTGTTCGGGGATACGAGCAGTACTTC.

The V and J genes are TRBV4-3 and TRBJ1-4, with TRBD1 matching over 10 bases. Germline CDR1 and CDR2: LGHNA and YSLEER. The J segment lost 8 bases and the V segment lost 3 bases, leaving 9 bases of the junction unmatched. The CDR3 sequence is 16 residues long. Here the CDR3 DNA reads TGCGCCAGCAGCCATGTTCCGGGACAGGGGAGGGAAAAACTGTTTTTT. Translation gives CASSHVPGQGREKLFF.

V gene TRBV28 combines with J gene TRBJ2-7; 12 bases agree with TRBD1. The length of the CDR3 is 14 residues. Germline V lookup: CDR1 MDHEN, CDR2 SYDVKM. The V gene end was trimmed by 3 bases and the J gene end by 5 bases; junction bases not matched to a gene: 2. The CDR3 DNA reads TGTGCCAGCAGTTTGGGACAGGGGGCTCACGAGCAGTACTTC. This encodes CASSLGQGAHEQYF.

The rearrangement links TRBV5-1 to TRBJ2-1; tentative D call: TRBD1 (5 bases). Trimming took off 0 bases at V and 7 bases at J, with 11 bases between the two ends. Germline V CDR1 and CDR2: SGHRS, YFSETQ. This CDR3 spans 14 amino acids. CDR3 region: CASSLEQGRNEQFF. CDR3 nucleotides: TGCGCCAGCAGCTTGGAGCAGGGTAGGAATGAGCAGTTCTTC. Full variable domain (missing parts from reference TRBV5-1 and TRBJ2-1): KAGVTQTPRYLIKTRGQQVTLSCSPISGHRSVSWYQQTPGQGLQFLFEYFSETQRNKGNFPGRFSGRQFSNSRSEMNVSTLELGDSALYLCASSLEQGRNEQFFGPGTRLTVL.

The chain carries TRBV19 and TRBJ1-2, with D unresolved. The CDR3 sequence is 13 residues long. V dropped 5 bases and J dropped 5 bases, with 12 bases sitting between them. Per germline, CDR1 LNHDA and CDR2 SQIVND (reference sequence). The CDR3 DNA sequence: TGTGCCAGTAGTTTAGCATCTACTTATGGCTACACCTTC. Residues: CASSLASTYGYTF. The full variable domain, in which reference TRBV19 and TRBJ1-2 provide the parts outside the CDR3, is DGGITQSPKYLFRKEGQNVTLSCEQNLNHDAMYWYRQDPGQGLRLIYYSQIVNDFQKGDIAEGYSVSREKKESFPLTVTSAQKNPTAFYLCASSLASTYGYTFGSGTRLTVV.

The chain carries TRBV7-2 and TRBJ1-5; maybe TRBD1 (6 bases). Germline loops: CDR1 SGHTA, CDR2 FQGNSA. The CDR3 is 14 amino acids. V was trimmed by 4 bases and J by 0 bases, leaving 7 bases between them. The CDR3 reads CASSYRVSNQPQHF. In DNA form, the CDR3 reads TGTGCCAGCAGCTACAGGGTTAGCAATCAGCCCCAGCATTTT.